This entry lists 22 T cell receptor beta chains sequenced from one sample in a study of CD8+ T cells in alopecia areata. Following RNA extraction, reverse transcription yielded cDNA that acted as the sequencing template. Only in-frame clones appear in the TCRdb table, and some are missing; sequencing was by immunoSEQ multiplex PCR. The table includes about 180,000 clones, approximately 50% detected once. Specified treatment: oral pan-JAK inhibitor, 5-10 mg twice daily. The sample consisted of CD8+ T cells sorted from blood, taken at roughly week 52, from a patient treated with tofacitinib. All receptors come from a human donor with alopecia areata.

The chain employs TRBV30 and TRBJ2-1; the D is unclear. V was cut by 0 bases and J by 9 bases, with 6 bases left in between. Germline V gene lookup returns CDR1 GTSNPN and CDR2 SVGIG (reference sequence). The CDR3 is 11 residues long. The CDR3 sequence is CAWSVLVEQFF. In DNA form, the CDR3 reads TGTGCCTGGAGTGTACTGGTTGAGCAGTTCTTC.

This chain links TRBV5-6 with TRBJ2-2; no clear D. V was clipped by 5 bases and J by 1 base, with 9 bases between them. The CDR3 is made up of 14 amino acids. Looked up from germline, CDR1 is SGHDT and CDR2 is YYEEEE. CDR3 loop: CASRPFGNTGELFF. Here the CDR3 DNA reads TGTGCCAGCAGACCATTCGGGAACACCGGGGAGCTGTTTTTT.

The CDR3 nucleotides are TGCAGCGTCCCAGGGGAATGGGAAGAGACCCAGTACTTC. It encodes CSVPGEWEETQYF. V usage is TRBV29-1 and J usage is TRBJ2-5; possibly TRBD1 for D (6 bases). V was shortened by 6 bases and J by 3 bases, with 14 bases between the two germline ends. Germline CDR1 is SQVTM and CDR2 is ANQGSEA. CDR3 length equals 13 residues.

The chain combines TRBV29-1 with TRBJ2-2; weak D call: TRBD1 (6 bases). V shed 4 bases and J shed 4 bases, with 16 bases lying between them. This CDR3 comprises 15 residues. Germline V gene data show CDR1 as SQVTM and CDR2 as ANQGSEA. The CDR3 is CSVVTGIAVTGELFF. CDR3 in DNA: TGCAGCGTTGTTACAGGGATTGCGGTCACCGGGGAGCTGTTTTTT.

V gene TRBV5-6 combines with J gene TRBJ2-7; possibly TRBD2 for D (6 bases). Germline lookup yields CDR1 SGHDT and CDR2 YYEEEE. V was shortened by 6 bases and J by 2 bases, with 15 bases between the two germline ends. This CDR3 has 14 residues. The DNA of the CDR3 is TGTGCCAGCACCCCGGGCGGGATAACCTACGAGCAGTACTTC. It encodes CASTPGGITYEQYF.

The chain combines TRBV4-1 with TRBJ2-7, with TRBD2 matching over 11 bases. Per the germline V gene, CDR1 is MGHRA and CDR2 is YSYEKL. Germline trimming cut 4 bases from V and 7 bases from J; bases unmatched to any gene: 6. This CDR3 contains 14 residues. The CDR3 nucleotides read TGCGCCAGCAGCCTAGCGGGGGGGCCTGTTGAGCAGTACTTC. Amino acid sequence: CASSLAGGPVEQYF.

V and J are TRBV7-3 and TRBJ2-7, with D possibly being TRBD2 (6 bases). The CDR3 contains 13 residues. Between the trimmed V and J ends, which lost 3 bases and 1 base, there was a span of 7 bases. Germline-derived CDR1 and CDR2 are SGHTA and FQGTGA. CDR3 sequence (DNA): TGTGCCAGCAGCTTCGGGAGATCCTACGAGCAGTACTTC. This gives the protein CASSFGRSYEQYF.

The chain combines TRBV4-3 with TRBJ2-5; D unclear. Trimming pared 3 bases from V and 3 bases from J, leaving 11 bases between. CDR3 length equals 14 residues. The germline V gene encodes CDR1 LGHNA and CDR2 YSLEER. CDR3 nucleotides: TGCGCCAGCAGCCACTCGGTCGGAGAAGAGACCCAGTACTTC. This sequence encodes CASSHSVGEETQYF.

The rearrangement uses TRBV5-4 and TRBJ2-2; no definite D call. The V end lost 1 base, the J end lost 5 bases, and 9 bases lay between the germline ends. This CDR3 is 14 amino acids long. CDR1 and CDR2 from the germline V gene are SGHNT and YYREEE (reference sequence). The CDR3 protein is CASSLIGKTGELFF. In DNA form, the CDR3 reads TGTGCCAGCAGCTTGATAGGGAAGACCGGGGAGCTGTTTTTT.

This clone was recorded a few times. V gene TRBV29-1 combines with J gene TRBJ2-7, with D unresolved. Trimming took off 6 bases at V and 3 bases at J, with 6 bases between the two ends. Germline CDR1 and CDR2: SQVTM and ANQGSEA. This CDR3 contains 10 residues. CDR3 loop: CSVGSYEQYF. The CDR3 nucleotides read TGCAGCGTGGGAAGCTACGAGCAGTACTTC.

The chain couples TRBV7-2 to TRBJ2-1, with 9 bases identical to TRBD2. CDR3 length: 17 amino acids. The germline CDR1 and CDR2 sequences are SGHTA and FQGNSA. V was pared by 2 bases and J by 8 bases, with 13 bases of the junction left unmatched. As DNA, the CDR3 is TGTGCCAGCAGCTTAACCCTAGTAGCGGGGGCTTTGGATGAGCAGTTCTTC. This encodes CASSLTLVAGALDEQFF. The entire variable domain, with the rest obtained from reference TRBV7-2 and TRBJ2-1, is as follows: GAGVSQSPSNKVTEKGKDVELRCDPISGHTALYWYRQSLGQGLEFLIYFQGNSAPDKSGLPSDRFSAERTGGSVSTLTIQRTQQEDSAVYLCASSLTLVAGALDEQFFGPGTRLTVL.

This chain connects TRBV10-2 to TRBJ1-6; tentatively, D is TRBD1 (6 bases). CDR1 is WSHSY and CDR2 is SAAADI in the germline V gene. The CDR3 has 15 amino acids. Trimming removed 5 bases from V and 4 bases from J, with 12 bases in between. CDR3 in amino acids: CASSYRGLYNSPLHF. CDR3 sequence (DNA): TGCGCCAGCAGTTACCGGGGGCTGTATAATTCACCCCTCCACTTT.

The V gene is TRBV18, the J gene TRBJ2-2; D is unresolved. Germline CDR1 KGHSH, CDR2 LQKENI. The germline V and J ends were trimmed by 0 bases and 6 bases, with 14 bases remaining between them. The CDR3 is 16 residues long. Here the CDR3 DNA reads TGTGCCAGCTCACCACCGAGCTTGGCAGGCGCCGGGGAGCTGTTTTTT. Amino acids: CASSPPSLAGAGELFF.

This clone was seen a few times. J is TRBJ2-7 and V is TRBV5-4; no firm D call. Between the trimmed V and J ends, which lost 5 bases and 6 bases, there was a span of 21 bases. Germline-derived CDR1 and CDR2 are SGHNT and YYREEE (reference sequence). The CDR3 is 15 amino acids. The CDR3 DNA reads as TGTGCCAGCAGTTCGACCCAGATTACCCGCGGCGAGCAGTACTTC. Its translation is CASSSTQITRGEQYF.

The chain has TRBV27 and TRBJ2-1; TRBD1 matches 8 bases. Germline loops: CDR1 MNHEY, CDR2 SMNVEV (reference sequence). Trimming at V came to 3 bases and at J to 6 bases, leaving 10 bases not matched to a gene. This CDR3 comprises 16 residues. CDR3 in amino acids: CASSLSTGEKINEQFF. The CDR3 nucleotides read TGTGCCAGCAGTTTGTCGACAGGGGAGAAGATCAATGAGCAGTTCTTC.

The chain recombines TRBV27 with TRBJ1-4; maybe TRBD1 (6 bases). In germline, CDR1 is MNHEY, CDR2 SMNVEV (reference sequence). This CDR3 contains 14 residues. The ends were cut back, 0 bases at V and 7 bases at J, with 9 bases in the middle. This CDR3 is CASSLSRRGEKLFF. In DNA, the CDR3 is TGTGCCAGCAGTTTATCTCGCAGGGGTGAAAAACTGTTTTTT.

This clone was seen more than once but under ten times. The rearrangement uses TRBV29-1 and TRBJ2-7, with 8 bases aligning to TRBD1. After removal of 6 bases from V and 3 bases from J, the junction contained 10 bases not matched to a gene. From germline, CDR1 is SQVTM and CDR2 ANQGSEA. The length of the CDR3 is 14 residues. The CDR3 DNA reads as TGCAGCGTCACCTTGACAGGGGTGAGCTACGAGCAGTACTTC. This translates into CSVTLTGVSYEQYF.

The rearrangement joins TRBV7-9 to TRBJ2-3; no definite D call. CDR3 size: 13 residues. CDR1 is SEHNR, CDR2 FQNEAQ, per germline (reference sequence). This chain's CDR3 is CAGAGLYTDTQYF. In nucleotides, the CDR3 is TGTGCTGGCGCCGGCCTCTACACAGATACGCAGTATTTT.

This clone has only one observation. The V and J genes are TRBV9 and TRBJ2-3; D not certain. This CDR3 spans 12 amino acids. V was pared by 4 bases and J by 2 bases, with 5 bases between. Germline CDR1 reads SGDLS; CDR2 reads YYNGEE. DNA of the CDR3: TGTGCCAGCAGCCCCTTCACAGATACGCAGTATTTT. Its translation is CASSPFTDTQYF.

J is TRBJ2-3 and V is TRBV7-6; 9 positions agree with TRBD2. With V trimmed by 1 base and J by 4 bases, 9 bases remained unmatched. Germline V CDR1 and CDR2: SGHVS, FNYEAQ. This CDR3 has 17 residues. This CDR3 is CASSLEGAGGEADTQYF. CDR3 nucleotide sequence: TGTGCCAGCAGCTTAGAGGGAGCGGGGGGCGAGGCAGATACGCAGTATTTT. The variable domain in full, with the rest retrieved from reference TRBV7-6 and TRBJ2-3, is GAGVSQSPRYKVTKRGQDVALRCDPISGHVSLYWYRQALGQGPEFLTYFNYEAQQDKSGLPNDRFSAERPEGSISTLTIQRTEQRDSAMYRCASSLEGAGGEADTQYFGPGTRLTVL.

There are a few counts of this clone. The rearrangement joins TRBV2 to TRBJ2-7, with unresolved D. The germline CDR1 and CDR2 sequences are SNHLY and FYNNEI. The CDR3 has 12 residues. V lost 8 bases and J lost 6, with 14 bases in between. CDR3 loop: CASVGSPLEQYF. The CDR3 DNA reads as TGTGCCAGCGTAGGGTCTCCCCTCGAGCAGTACTTC.

V usage is TRBV30 and J usage is TRBJ2-1; the match to TRBD2 covers 10 bases. This CDR3 has 16 amino acids. After removal of 1 base from V and 8 bases from J, the junction contained 11 bases not matched to a gene. The germline V gene encodes CDR1 GTSNPN and CDR2 SVGIG (reference sequence). CDR3: CAWSGESSGGAYEQFF. CDR3 nucleotides: TGTGCCTGGAGTGGCGAATCGAGCGGGGGGGCCTATGAGCAGTTCTTC.